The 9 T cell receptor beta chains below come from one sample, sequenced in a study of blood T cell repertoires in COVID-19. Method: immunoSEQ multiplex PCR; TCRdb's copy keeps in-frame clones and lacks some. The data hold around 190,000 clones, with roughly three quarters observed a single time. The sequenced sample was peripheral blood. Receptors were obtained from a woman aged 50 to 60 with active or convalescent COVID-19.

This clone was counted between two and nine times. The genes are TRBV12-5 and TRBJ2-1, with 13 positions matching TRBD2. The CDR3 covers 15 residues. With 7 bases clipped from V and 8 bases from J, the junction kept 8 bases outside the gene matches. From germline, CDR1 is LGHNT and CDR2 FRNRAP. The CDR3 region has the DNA TGTGCTAGTGCCTGGGGGACTAGCGGGACCGATGAGCAGTTCTTC. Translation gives CASAWGTSGTDEQFF. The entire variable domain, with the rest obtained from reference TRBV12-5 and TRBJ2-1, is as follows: DARVTQTPRHKVTEMGQEVTMRCQPILGHNTVFWYRQTMMQGLELLAYFRNRAPLDDSGMPKDRFSAEMPDATLATLKIQPSEPRDSAVYFCASAWGTSGTDEQFFGPGTRLTVL.

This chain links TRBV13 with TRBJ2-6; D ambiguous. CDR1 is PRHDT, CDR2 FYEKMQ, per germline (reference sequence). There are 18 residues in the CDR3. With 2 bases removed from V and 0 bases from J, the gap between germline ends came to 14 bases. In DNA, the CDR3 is TGTGCCAGCAGCTTATCGAAAACGCGATACTCTGGGGCCAACGTCCTGACTTTC. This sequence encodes CASSLSKTRYSGANVLTF.

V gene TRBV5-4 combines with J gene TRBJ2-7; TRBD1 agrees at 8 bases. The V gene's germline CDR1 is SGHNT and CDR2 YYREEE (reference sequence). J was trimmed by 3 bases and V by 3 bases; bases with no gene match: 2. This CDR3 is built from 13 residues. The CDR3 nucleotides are TGTGCCAGCAGCTGGGGGACAGGCTACGAGCAGTACTTC. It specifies CASSWGTGYEQYF.

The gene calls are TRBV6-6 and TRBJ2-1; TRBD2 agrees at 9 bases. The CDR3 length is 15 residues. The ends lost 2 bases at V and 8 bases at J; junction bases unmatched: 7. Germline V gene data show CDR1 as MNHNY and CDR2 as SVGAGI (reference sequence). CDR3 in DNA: TGTGCCAGCAGTTACCGGAGCGGGGGGAGTCATGAGCAGTTCTTC. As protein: CASSYRSGGSHEQFF.

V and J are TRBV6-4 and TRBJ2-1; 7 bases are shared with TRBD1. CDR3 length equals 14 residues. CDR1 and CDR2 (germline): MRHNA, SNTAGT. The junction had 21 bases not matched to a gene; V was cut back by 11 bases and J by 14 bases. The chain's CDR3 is CAGYIGTDIGVEFF. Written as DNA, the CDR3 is TGTGCCGGATACATCGGGACAGATATAGGTGTCGAGTTCTTC.

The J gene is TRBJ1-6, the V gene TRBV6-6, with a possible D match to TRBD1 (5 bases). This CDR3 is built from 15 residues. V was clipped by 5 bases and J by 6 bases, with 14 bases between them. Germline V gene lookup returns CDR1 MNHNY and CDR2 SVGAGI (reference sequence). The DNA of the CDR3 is TGTGCCAGCAGTCGGGACCCGGAGGGTAATTCACCCCTCCACTTT. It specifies CASSRDPEGNSPLHF.

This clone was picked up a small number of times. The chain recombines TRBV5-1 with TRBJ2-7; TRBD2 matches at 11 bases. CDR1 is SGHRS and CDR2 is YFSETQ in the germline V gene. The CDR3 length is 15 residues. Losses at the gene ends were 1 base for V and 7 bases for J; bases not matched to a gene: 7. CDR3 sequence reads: CASSLSLAGGSEQYF. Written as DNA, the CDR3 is TGCGCCAGCAGCTTGAGCCTAGCGGGAGGAAGTGAGCAGTACTTC.

CDR3 residues: CASSLTSGEGQPQHF. In DNA, the CDR3 is TGTGCCAGCAGCTTAACCTCAGGGGAAGGACAGCCCCAGCATTTT. V and J are TRBV7-2 and TRBJ1-5; D might be TRBD1 (6 bases). The V gene's germline CDR1 is SGHTA and CDR2 FQGNSA. Trimming removed 2 bases at V and 7 bases at J, with 15 bases between. CDR3 length: 15 residues.

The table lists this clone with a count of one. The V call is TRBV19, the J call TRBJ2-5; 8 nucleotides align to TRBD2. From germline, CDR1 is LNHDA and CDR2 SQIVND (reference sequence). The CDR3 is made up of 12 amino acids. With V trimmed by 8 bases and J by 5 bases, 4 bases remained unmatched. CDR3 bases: TGTGCCAGTTCGCGGGGGGCGGAGACCCAGTACTTC. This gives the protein CASSRGAETQYF.